The 23 T cell receptor beta chains listed next were all sequenced from one sample in a study of tumor and adjacent non-tumor tissue in lung cancer. RNA was extracted from bulk tissue without any cell sorting. The library came from three nested PCR rounds adapted from ARM-PCR protocols. MiXCR was run by TCRdb on the multiplex PCR reads, yielding one entry per CDR3 protein. The sample has 130,000 or so distinct CDR3 sequences, about 66% seen once. Material: lung tumor tissue. The receptor source for this set is a man aged 25-45 years with non-small cell lung cancer.

The genes are TRBV24-1 and TRBJ2-1; a possible D gene is TRBD2 (5 bases). CDR3 size: 17 residues. Germline-derived CDR1 and CDR2 are KGHDR and SFDVKD. Trimming stripped 4 bases from V and 6 bases from J, with 21 bases between. The CDR3 sequence is CATSDPTPVGDLNEQFF. CDR3 in DNA: TGTGCCACCAGTGACCCGACCCCCGTGGGAGACCTCAATGAGCAGTTCTTC.

The rearrangement links TRBV29-1 to TRBJ1-1; no reliable D call. The CDR3 extends over 12 amino acids. Germline assignment: CDR1 SQVTM and CDR2 ANQGSEA. V was shortened by 7 bases and J by 5 bases, with 14 bases between the two germline ends. The CDR3 loop reads CSDTRTGTEAFF. Here the CDR3 DNA reads TGCAGCGATACTCGGACGGGAACTGAAGCTTTCTTT.

This clonotype was seen at least ten times. The chain uses TRBV6-2 or TRBV6-3 and TRBJ1-6; no reliable D call. This CDR3 is built from 12 residues. V was trimmed by 0 bases and J by 7 bases, leaving 1 base between them. Per the germline V gene, CDR1 is MNHEY and CDR2 is SVGEGT. CDR3 in DNA: TGTGCCAGCAGTTACTCCAATTCACCCCTCCACTTT. Translation: CASSYSNSPLHF.

This clonotype was found many times. The V gene is TRBV12-3 or TRBV12-4, the J gene TRBJ1-1; possible D gene TRBD1, 5 bases. This CDR3 contains 12 residues. Trimming shortened V by 7 bases and J by 4 bases, and 10 bases separated the two germline ends. The CDR3 DNA reads as TGTGCCAGCAAAGGACAATCCACTGAAGCTTTCTTT. Translation gives CASKGQSTEAFF.

This chain uses TRBV4-3 with TRBJ1-2; no clear D. The CDR3 loop spans 15 amino acids. CDR1 and CDR2 (germline): LGHNA, YSLEER. The V gene lost 4 bases and the J gene lost 4 bases, with 16 bases spanning the gap. The DNA of the CDR3 is TGCGCCAGCAGCCGAGGCCCGGACGTCAGCTATGGCTACACCTTC. This encodes CASSRGPDVSYGYTF.

In its sample, this clonotype was seen once. It is likely a read error, because the conserved phenylalanine at the end of the CDR3 is missing. V and J are TRBV11-2 and TRBJ2-7, with 7 nucleotides matching TRBD1. There are 13 residues in the CDR3. Per the germline V gene, CDR1 is SGHAT and CDR2 is FQNNGV. The CDR3 region is CVSSFTGAEEQYL. The DNA for the CDR3 is TGTGTCAGCAGCTTCACAGGGGCTGAGGAGCAGTACTTA.

The chain joins TRBV11-2 to TRBJ2-4; 11 nucleotides agree with TRBD2. V was pared by 3 bases and J by 6 bases, with 10 bases of the junction left unmatched. Germline values: CDR1 SGHAT, CDR2 FQNNGV. This CDR3 spans 17 amino acids. CDR3 loop: CASSLWLAGGGRNIQYF. CDR3 DNA: TGTGCCAGCAGCTTGTGGCTAGCGGGAGGAGGGAGAAACATTCAGTACTTC.

As for this clonotype: This could be a read error, since a much larger clone is one nucleotide away. This rearrangement joins TRBV6-5 to TRBJ1-1, with no clear D. This CDR3 contains 13 residues. Germline CDR1 MNHEY, CDR2 SVGAGI. In nucleotides, the CDR3 is TGTGCCAGCAGTTTCCGGGAGAACACTGGAGCTTTCTTT. This translates into CASSFRENTGAFF.

In regard to this clonotype: Being one base from a much bigger clone, this may be a read error. The CDR3 DNA follows: TGCAGCATTGCAGGACCCTTAAGATCGGGGGCCTCCGTCACCGGGGAGCTGTTTTTT. Its protein is CSIAGPLRSGASVTGELFF. The rearrangement joins TRBV29-1 to TRBJ2-2; tentatively, D is TRBD1 or TRBD2 (6 bases each). This CDR3 region has 19 residues. The germline V and J ends were trimmed by 8 bases and 4 bases, with 32 bases remaining between them. Germline V gene data show CDR1 as SQVTM and CDR2 as ANQGSEA.

Of note for this clonotype: One base away lies a much larger clone, so this may be a sequencing read error. This sequence joins TRBV5-1 and TRBJ2-2, with TRBD1 matching 7 bases. CDR3 size: 15 residues. The V gene end was trimmed by 1 base and the J gene end by 6 bases; junction bases not matched to a gene: 6. CDR1 and CDR2 (germline): SGHRS, YFSETQ. The CDR3 loop reads CASSLRSTGAGELFF. The DNA for the CDR3 is TGCGCCAGCAGCTTGCGGAGTACAGGGGCCGGGGAGCTGTTTTTT.

About this clonotype: A read error may explain this, as a much larger clone is one base away. The chain combines TRBV10-2 with TRBJ2-3; either TRBD1 or TRBD2 may supply D (5 bases each). This CDR3 is 13 amino acids long. V lost 6 bases to trimming and J lost 5 bases, with 12 bases between them. Germline CDR1 and CDR2: WSHSY and SAAADI. The chain's CDR3 is CASSWAGGDTQYF. CDR3 sequence (DNA): TGCGCCAGCAGCTGGGCTGGGGGAGATACGCAGTATTTT.

Comment on this clonotype: With a much larger clone just one base away, this may be a read error. The chain carries TRBV6-1 and TRBJ2-3; maybe TRBD2 (6 bases). CDR3 length: 14 amino acids. Germline CDR1 MNHNS, CDR2 SASEGT. CDR3: CASSLAGSTDTQFF. CDR3 nucleotides: TGTGCCAGCAGTCTCGCGGGGAGCACAGATACGCAGTTTTTT.

Remarks on this clonotype: This clone may be a read error of a much larger clone one base away. The chain recombines TRBV5-5 with TRBJ2-7; unclear D gene. Germline V gene lookup returns CDR1 SGHKS and CDR2 YYEKEE (reference sequence). Deletions cut 4 bases from V and 2 bases from J, with 13 bases between. This CDR3 comprises 14 residues. The CDR3 spells CASSQPGVTYEQYF. The CDR3 coding sequence is TGTGCCAGCAGCCAGCCGGGCGTCACCTACGAGCAGTACTTC.

The V and J genes are TRBV6-6 and TRBJ1-1; maybe TRBD1 (5 bases). CDR1 is MNHNY and CDR2 is SVGAGI in the germline V gene (reference sequence). This CDR3 spans 14 amino acids. This chain's CDR3 is CVGSKLTGNTEAFF. For the CDR3, the DNA is TGTGTCGGCAGTAAATTAACAGGTAACACTGAAGCTTTCTTT.

To note about this clonotype: Just one base apart from a much larger clone, this may be a read error. The chain combines TRBV20-1 with TRBJ1-1; D is uncertain. Per germline, CDR1 DFQATT and CDR2 SNEGSKA (reference sequence). The CDR3 is 11 amino acids. The CDR3 coding sequence is TGCACTGTCATCCCCAACACTGAAGCTTTCTTT. This codes for CTVIPNTEAFF.

Concerning this clonotype itself: The CDR3 end shows no conserved phenylalanine or tryptophan, and so a read error is likely. The chain is built from TRBV11-2 and TRBJ2-1; TRBD2 matches at 9 bases. Germline V lookup: CDR1 SGHAT, CDR2 FQNNGV. There are 15 residues in the CDR3. The CDR3 loop reads CASSLILAGIDDQFS. In DNA, the CDR3 is TGTGCCAGCAGTTTAATCCTAGCGGGGATTGATGACCAGTTCTCC.

In the case of this clonotype: Since a much larger clone is just one base distant, this may be a read error. The missing conserved phenylalanine or tryptophan at the end of this CDR3 makes a read error likely. The gene calls are TRBV6-1 and TRBJ2-5; D gene ambiguous. The CDR3 loop spans 12 amino acids. Germline-derived CDR1 and CDR2 are MNHNS and SASEGT. Trimming cost V 5 bases and J 3 bases, with 7 bases left between them. CDR3 residues: CASSIREETQYL. The CDR3, as DNA: TGTGCCAGCAGTATCCGCGAAGAGACCCAGTACTTA.

About this clonotype: A much more abundant neighbour one base away suggests this may be a read error. The J gene is TRBJ2-5, the V gene TRBV28; D not resolved. Germline V gene data show CDR1 as MDHEN and CDR2 as SYDVKM. This CDR3 is built from 12 residues. The CDR3 coding sequence is TGTGCCAGCAGTCGCTACCAAGAGACCCACTACTTC. Encoded protein: CASSRYQETHYF.

To note about this clonotype: One end of the junction does not line up with germline, which may come from a read error. The rearrangement joins TRBV4-3 to TRBJ1-1, with 8 bases matching TRBD1. Germline V gene data show CDR1 as LGHNA and CDR2 as YSLEER. The CDR3 extends over 19 amino acids. The CDR3 loop is CASSQEPRQGAGMNTEAFF. The DNA for the CDR3 is TGCGCCAGCAGCCAAGAACCCAGGCAGGGGGCTGGCATGAATACTGAAGCATTCTTT.

CDR3 sequence: CASSRDIQRGVLLRSYNEQFF. The CDR3 DNA reads TGCGCCAGCAGCCGAGATATCCAGCGGGGGGTTCTACTGAGGTCCTACAATGAGCAGTTCTTC. This chain links TRBV4-1 with TRBJ2-1, with 9 bases fitting TRBD2. Germline V gene sequence: CDR1 MGHRA, CDR2 YSYEKL. The CDR3 runs to 21 residues. With 4 bases clipped from V and 1 base from J, the junction kept 20 bases outside the gene matches.

Concerning this clonotype: The junction does not match germline at one end; this may be a read error. CDR3 sequence: CANSREREGVKTQYF. The CDR3 nucleotides are TGTGCCAACAGCAGAGAGCGGGAGGGAGTAAAGACCCAGTACTTC. The V gene is TRBV7-9, the J gene TRBJ2-5, with 10 bases aligning to TRBD2. The length of the CDR3 is 15 residues. The germline CDR1 and CDR2 sequences are SEHNR and FQNEAQ (reference sequence).

The chain joins TRBV11-2 to TRBJ1-6, with D uncertain. V gave up 9 bases and J gave up 7 bases, with 16 bases separating them. Germline V gene data show CDR1 as SGHAT and CDR2 as FQNNGV. There are 14 residues in the CDR3. Here the CDR3 DNA reads TGTGCCAGTGGAGCTAACGGCGGGAATTCACCCCTCCACTTT. It codes for CASGANGGNSPLHF.

V is TRBV29-1 and J is TRBJ1-1; 10 nucleotides match TRBD1. The germline V gene encodes CDR1 SQVTM and CDR2 ANQGSEA. The CDR3 covers 14 residues. After removal of 6 bases from V and 6 bases from J, the junction contained 10 bases not matched to a gene. The CDR3 is CSVWGQGRMAEAFF. CDR3 nucleotides: TGCAGCGTCTGGGGACAGGGGAGGATGGCTGAAGCTTTCTTT.